This TCR beta chain was sequenced in a study of blood T cell repertoires in COVID-19. TCRdb keeps only in-frame clones here, not all; method: immunoSEQ multiplex PCR. The sample consists of more than 95,000 clones, about 90% of them appearing once. V lost 7 bases to trimming and J lost 1 base; unmatched junction nucleotides: 4. The CDR3 is 13 residues long. Germline V gene lookup returns CDR1 SQVTM and CDR2 ANQGSEA. The chain links TRBV29-1 to TRBJ1-1; 9 bases are a match to TRBD1. The source is a man between 45 and 60 years old with acute or convalescent COVID-19. Sequenced: peripheral blood. CDR3 sequence: CSGNRGQNTEAFF. The CDR3 DNA reads TGCAGCGGAAACAGGGGGCAGAACACTGAAGCTTTCTTT.